The 19 T cell receptor beta chains below come from one sample, sequenced in a study of cytomegalovirus exposure and HLA in healthy donors. This PCR relied on a set of 60 Vbeta primers and 13 Jbeta primers. Produced via immunoSEQ multiplex PCR; TCRdb's table is partial and in-frame only. The sample has approximately 170,000 clones; roughly 79% are singletons. Sample: PBMCs. Receptors originate from a man aged 40-50 years in good health and CMV-seronegative.

The rearrangement joins TRBV6-5 to TRBJ2-5; 8 nucleotides match TRBD2. CDR1 is MNHEY and CDR2 is SVGAGI in the germline V gene. Trimming removed 0 bases from V and 2 bases from J; junction bases left unmatched: 5. The CDR3 loop spans 16 amino acids. CDR3 DNA: TGTGCCAGCAGTTACTCGAAGGCTAGCGGGCAAGAGACCCAGTACTTC. Protein sequence: CASSYSKASGQETQYF.

The J gene is TRBJ1-1, the V gene TRBV9; D gene ambiguous. CDR1 and CDR2 (germline): SGDLS, YYNGEE. This CDR3 region has 14 residues. The V end was cut by 0 bases, the J end by 1 base, with 7 bases between. CDR3 in amino acids: CASSVEQENTEAFF. The CDR3 nucleotides are TGTGCCAGCAGCGTAGAGCAAGAGAACACTGAAGCTTTCTTT.

The chain employs TRBV11-3 and TRBJ2-3; 12 nucleotides align to TRBD2. From germline, CDR1 is SGHNT and CDR2 YENEEA. The CDR3 spans 16 residues. V lost 5 bases and J lost 2; bases outside the gene matches: 5. The CDR3 spells CASSPRLAGVTDTQYF. The CDR3 DNA is TGTGCCAGCAGCCCCCGACTAGCGGGAGTCACAGATACGCAGTATTTT.

The sample holds one count of this clone. The CDR3: CASSPRLTLPLSYEQYF. CDR3 DNA: TGTGCCAGCAGTCCCCGTCTGACACTTCCCCTCTCCTACGAGCAGTACTTC. The rearrangement joins TRBV28 to TRBJ2-7, with no clear D. Germline V gene data show CDR1 as MDHEN and CDR2 as SYDVKM. CDR3 length: 17 amino acids. V was shortened by 5 bases and J by 0 bases, with 20 bases between the two germline ends.

This sequence joins TRBV27 and TRBJ2-7; D call uncertain. The CDR3 spans 15 residues. The germline gives CDR1 MNHEY, CDR2 SMNVEV (reference sequence). The germline V and J ends were trimmed by 0 bases and 4 bases, with 13 bases remaining between them. As DNA, the CDR3 is TGTGCCAGCAGTTTATCCGCCGGTACTTATTACGAGCAGTACTTC. Its translation is CASSLSAGTYYEQYF.

V and J are TRBV27 and TRBJ2-2; 12 bases fit TRBD2. Unmatched junction bases numbered 1, after V lost 5 bases and J lost 0 bases. Germline-derived CDR1 and CDR2 are MNHEY and SMNVEV (reference sequence). The CDR3 is made up of 16 amino acids. CDR3 loop: CASSRLAGANTGELFF. The CDR3 bases are TGTGCCAGCAGTCGACTAGCGGGAGCGAACACCGGGGAGCTGTTTTTT.

This chain links TRBV5-1 with TRBJ1-2, with 9 bases fitting TRBD1. V shed 4 bases, J shed 6 bases, and the junction held 4 bases outside the gene matches. CDR1 and CDR2 from the germline V gene are SGHRS and YFSETQ. This CDR3 contains 13 residues. The CDR3: CASSPDRGDGYTF. The CDR3 coding sequence is TGCGCCAGCAGCCCCGACAGGGGGGATGGCTACACCTTC.

V usage is TRBV10-1 and J usage is TRBJ2-4; 7 bases fit TRBD2. The CDR3 extends over 12 amino acids. The trim removed 8 bases at V and 12 bases at J, leaving 10 bases unmatched. In germline, CDR1 is WNHNN, CDR2 SYGVQD (reference sequence). The CDR3 bases are TGCGCCAGCTGTCGGGGGGAATGCAGTCAGTACTTC. Translated, it gives CASCRGECSQYF.

V and J are TRBV9 and TRBJ2-1, with TRBD2 as a possible D gene (5 bases). Per germline, CDR1 SGDLS and CDR2 YYNGEE. V was trimmed by 3 bases and J by 0 bases, leaving 10 bases between them. The CDR3 length is 15 residues. The CDR3 region is CASSDGLSSYNEQFF. The CDR3 region has the DNA TGTGCCAGCAGCGACGGACTGAGCTCCTACAATGAGCAGTTCTTC.

This rearrangement joins TRBV21-1 to TRBJ2-7; TRBD2 is the table's D call and was not checked against the DNA. TRBV21-1 is a listed pseudogene. The CDR3 length is 16 residues. The CDR3 sequence is CASSKVLAGGTGEQYF. DNA for the CDR3: TGTGCCAGCAGCAAAGTACTAGCGGGAGGGACGGGGGAGCAGTACTTC.

V gene TRBV30 combines with J gene TRBJ2-7; TRBD2 might be the D (6 bases). The V end was cut by 0 bases, the J end by 7 bases, with 13 bases between. The CDR3 runs 13 residues. CDR1 is GTSNPN, CDR2 SVGIG, per germline (reference sequence). The CDR3 DNA follows: TGTGCCTGGAGTGTGGGGGGAGCTGGTGAGCAGTACGTC. Amino acids: CAWSVGGAGEQYV.

This clone has a single count. The chain recombines TRBV5-1 with TRBJ2-1, with 9 bases fitting TRBD2. J gave up 5 bases and V 4 bases, and 13 bases lay outside the gene matches. CDR3 length equals 17 residues. CDR1 and CDR2 from the germline V gene are SGHRS and YFSETQ. DNA of the CDR3: TGCGCCAGCAGCCCCCCCCAGGCGGGAGGGCCTCACAATGAGCAGTTCTTC. Residues: CASSPPQAGGPHNEQFF.

The count of this clone is one. The rearrangement joins TRBV5-4 to TRBJ2-1; a weak D match, TRBD2 (5 bases). The germline CDR1 and CDR2 sequences are SGHNT and YYREEE (reference sequence). The CDR3 length is 15 residues. V was pared by 1 base and J by 8 bases, with 16 bases between. This chain's CDR3 is CASSLMSGSVYEQFF. The CDR3 DNA is TGTGCCAGCAGCTTGATGTCGGGATCGGTATATGAGCAGTTCTTC.

The chain joins TRBV7-3 to TRBJ2-5, with 11 bases fitting TRBD2. The end of the DNA aligns better with TRBJ2-7, so the J call may be wrong. The CDR3 is 15 amino acids. Germline CDR1 SGHTA, CDR2 FQGTGA. CDR3 sequence (DNA): TGTGCCAGCAGCGGGACTAGCGGAAGCTCCTACGAGCAGTACTTC. This codes for CASSGTSGSSYEQYF.

The chain has TRBV28 and TRBJ1-1; D might be TRBD1 (6 bases). The V end lost 7 bases, the J end lost 1 base, and 16 bases lay between the germline ends. This CDR3 comprises 15 residues. CDR1 MDHEN and CDR2 SYDVKM come from the germline V gene. CDR3 in DNA: TGTGCCAGCACTAGAACCTTCAGGGGGAACACTGAAGCTTTCTTT. Its translation: CASTRTFRGNTEAFF.

The chain carries TRBV18 and TRBJ1-5, with D unresolved. The V end lost 9 bases, the J end lost 4 bases, and 16 bases lay between the germline ends. CDR1 is KGHSH, CDR2 LQKENI, per germline. The CDR3 contains 14 residues. The CDR3 is CASQSAADNQPQHF. In DNA, the CDR3 is TGTGCCAGTCAAAGTGCGGCAGATAATCAGCCCCAGCATTTT.

The V call is TRBV28, the J call TRBJ1-2; TRBD1 matches 8 bases. Per the germline V gene, CDR1 is MDHEN and CDR2 is SYDVKM. Trimming at V came to 4 bases and at J to 2 bases, leaving 9 bases not matched to a gene. The CDR3 is made up of 16 amino acids. The CDR3 sequence: CASSSPTGASNYGYTF. CDR3 coding DNA: TGTGCCAGCAGTTCCCCGACAGGGGCCTCGAACTATGGCTACACCTTC.

The chain couples TRBV5-6 to TRBJ1-2, with 7 bases lining up with TRBD1. Trimming took 4 bases from V and 7 from J; bases not matched to a gene: 4. The germline V gene has CDR1 SGHDT and CDR2 YYEEEE. The CDR3 is 12 residues long. CDR3 sequence reads: CASSRQGRGYTF. As DNA, the CDR3 is TGTGCCAGCAGCCGACAGGGTCGTGGCTACACCTTC. The complete variable domain, with remaining parts taken from reference TRBV5-6 and TRBJ1-2, reads DAGVTQSPTHLIKTRGQQVTLRCSPKSGHDTVSWYQQALGQGPQFIFQYYEEEERQRGNFPDRFSGHQFPNYSSELNVNALLLGDSALYLCASSRQGRGYTFGSGTRLTVV.

The chain recombines TRBV6-5 with TRBJ1-1; 8 bases are a match to TRBD1. The length of the CDR3 is 14 residues. V shed 2 bases and J 2 bases; nucleotides not matched to a gene: 1. Germline V gene lookup returns CDR1 MNHEY and CDR2 SVGAGI. CDR3 sequence reads: CASSYGTGNTEAFF. The CDR3 DNA sequence: TGTGCCAGCAGTTACGGGACAGGAAACACTGAAGCTTTCTTT.